These 9 T cell receptor beta chains were all obtained from the same sample, sequenced in a study of cytomegalovirus exposure and HLA in healthy donors. The PCR made use of 60 Vbeta and 13 Jbeta primers. The method was immunoSEQ multiplex PCR; TCRdb's version includes in-frame clones alone and lacks a portion of them. The repertoire holds fewer than 140,000 clones, with 60% to 75% as singletons. The material sequenced was PBMCs. All receptors derive from a male donor in good health and CMV-seropositive.

This clone was seen a handful of times. The V gene is TRBV7-2, the J gene TRBJ2-1, with D tentatively TRBD2 (5 bases). V was cut by 1 base and J by 7 bases, with 5 bases left in between. In germline, CDR1 is SGHTA, CDR2 FQGNSA. The CDR3 is 12 residues long. DNA of the CDR3: TGTGCCAGCAGCTTAGGGACTAATGAGCAGTTCTTC. Encoded protein: CASSLGTNEQFF.

This clone was detected once. The chain combines TRBV6-1 with TRBJ2-3, with D unclear. This CDR3 spans 14 amino acids. Germline CDR1 and CDR2: MNHNS and SASEGT. The V end was cut by 2 bases, the J end by 3 bases, with 9 bases between. The DNA of the CDR3 is TGTGCCAGCAGTGAAAGCGTAATTACAGATACGCAGTATTTT. Protein sequence: CASSESVITDTQYF.

The chain joins TRBV5-1 to TRBJ2-1; tentative D call: TRBD1 (6 bases). Germline assignment: CDR1 SGHRS and CDR2 YFSETQ. V was pared by 5 bases and J by 0 bases, with 12 bases between. The CDR3 length is 15 residues. CDR3 amino acids: CASRSGQSSYNEQFF. DNA for the CDR3: TGCGCCAGCAGATCCGGACAGAGCTCCTACAATGAGCAGTTCTTC.

The genes are TRBV28 and TRBJ1-5, with 12 bases identical to TRBD1. V lost 6 bases and J lost 6; bases outside the gene matches: 6. From germline, CDR1 is MDHEN and CDR2 SYDVKM. The CDR3 extends over 15 amino acids. CDR3 protein: CASSEGQGAGQPQHF. The CDR3 DNA is TGTGCCAGCAGCGAGGGACAGGGGGCAGGTCAGCCCCAGCATTTT.

This chain uses TRBV5-6 with TRBJ2-5, with D possibly TRBD2 on 5 matching bases. This CDR3 has 16 residues. The germline CDR1 and CDR2 sequences are SGHDT and YYEEEE. The germline V and J ends were trimmed by 3 bases and 2 bases, with 17 bases remaining between them. The CDR3 sequence: CASSSPRDADQETQYF. CDR3 bases: TGTGCCAGCAGCTCGCCGAGGGATGCAGATCAAGAGACCCAGTACTTC.

V is TRBV10-3 and J is TRBJ1-1, with D tentatively TRBD1 (6 bases). V gave up 3 bases and J gave up 1 base, with 12 bases separating them. Germline lookup yields CDR1 ENHRY and CDR2 SYGVKD. The CDR3 runs 15 residues. The CDR3 is CAISDPGHQNTEAFF. CDR3 in DNA: TGTGCCATCAGTGACCCGGGACATCAGAACACTGAAGCTTTCTTT.

This clone showed up just a few times. The gene calls are TRBV2 and TRBJ2-5, with D tentatively TRBD2 (5 bases). Trimming stripped 11 bases from V and 0 bases from J, with 10 bases between. From germline, CDR1 is SNHLY and CDR2 FYNNEI. The CDR3 has 12 residues. The CDR3 here is CAGIAYQETQYF. The CDR3 bases are TGTGCCGGGATAGCGTACCAAGAGACCCAGTACTTC.

The V gene is TRBV27, the J gene TRBJ1-4; D not resolved. The CDR3 runs to 15 residues. From germline, CDR1 is MNHEY and CDR2 SMNVEV (reference sequence). Trimming took off 4 bases at V and 10 bases at J, with 19 bases between the two ends. CDR3 amino acids: CASSSTGPPRGKLFF. The CDR3 bases are TGTGCCAGCAGTTCCACCGGGCCCCCCCGGGGAAAACTGTTTTTT.

This clone was detected only a few times. The V call is TRBV7-2, the J call TRBJ2-7; D not resolved. The CDR3 covers 14 residues. CDR1 and CDR2 (germline): SGHTA, FQGNSA. Trimming took off 2 bases at V and 4 bases at J, with 12 bases between the two ends. In nucleotides, the CDR3 is TGTGCCAGCAGCTTATCTGGCAGAGGATACGAGCAGTACTTC. It is translated as CASSLSGRGYEQYF.